This T cell receptor beta chain derives from a study of shared clonotypes between healthy human individuals. General observations from the study: Only blood samples were collected, and tissue repertoires likely differ.

V lost 1 base to trimming and J lost 3 bases, with 7 bases between them. The CDR3 length is 14 residues. Per germline, CDR1 SGHTA and CDR2 FQGNSA. A note on this clone: Its antigen is unidentified.

In the original workflow: Filtering was not the same, since immunoSEQ gave junction-only sequences without quality scores. The assay was immunoSEQ multiplex PCR, and TCRdb's table has in-frame clones only and misses some. D and trimming come from the DNA, and the V and J calls and clone size come from that table. The data contain 450,000 to 500,000 clones, 65% to 85% of them singletons. Sequencing was performed on PBMCs. V usage is TRBV7-2 and J usage is TRBJ1-5, with a possible D match to TRBD1 (5 bases). The TCR sequence derives from a woman between 40 and 50 years old in good health. Some clones in this sample may be carry-over from other donors' samples. DNA of the CDR3: TGTGCCAGCAGCTTAGGCAGGGCCAATCAGCCCCAGCATTTT. It translates to CASSLGRANQPQHF.